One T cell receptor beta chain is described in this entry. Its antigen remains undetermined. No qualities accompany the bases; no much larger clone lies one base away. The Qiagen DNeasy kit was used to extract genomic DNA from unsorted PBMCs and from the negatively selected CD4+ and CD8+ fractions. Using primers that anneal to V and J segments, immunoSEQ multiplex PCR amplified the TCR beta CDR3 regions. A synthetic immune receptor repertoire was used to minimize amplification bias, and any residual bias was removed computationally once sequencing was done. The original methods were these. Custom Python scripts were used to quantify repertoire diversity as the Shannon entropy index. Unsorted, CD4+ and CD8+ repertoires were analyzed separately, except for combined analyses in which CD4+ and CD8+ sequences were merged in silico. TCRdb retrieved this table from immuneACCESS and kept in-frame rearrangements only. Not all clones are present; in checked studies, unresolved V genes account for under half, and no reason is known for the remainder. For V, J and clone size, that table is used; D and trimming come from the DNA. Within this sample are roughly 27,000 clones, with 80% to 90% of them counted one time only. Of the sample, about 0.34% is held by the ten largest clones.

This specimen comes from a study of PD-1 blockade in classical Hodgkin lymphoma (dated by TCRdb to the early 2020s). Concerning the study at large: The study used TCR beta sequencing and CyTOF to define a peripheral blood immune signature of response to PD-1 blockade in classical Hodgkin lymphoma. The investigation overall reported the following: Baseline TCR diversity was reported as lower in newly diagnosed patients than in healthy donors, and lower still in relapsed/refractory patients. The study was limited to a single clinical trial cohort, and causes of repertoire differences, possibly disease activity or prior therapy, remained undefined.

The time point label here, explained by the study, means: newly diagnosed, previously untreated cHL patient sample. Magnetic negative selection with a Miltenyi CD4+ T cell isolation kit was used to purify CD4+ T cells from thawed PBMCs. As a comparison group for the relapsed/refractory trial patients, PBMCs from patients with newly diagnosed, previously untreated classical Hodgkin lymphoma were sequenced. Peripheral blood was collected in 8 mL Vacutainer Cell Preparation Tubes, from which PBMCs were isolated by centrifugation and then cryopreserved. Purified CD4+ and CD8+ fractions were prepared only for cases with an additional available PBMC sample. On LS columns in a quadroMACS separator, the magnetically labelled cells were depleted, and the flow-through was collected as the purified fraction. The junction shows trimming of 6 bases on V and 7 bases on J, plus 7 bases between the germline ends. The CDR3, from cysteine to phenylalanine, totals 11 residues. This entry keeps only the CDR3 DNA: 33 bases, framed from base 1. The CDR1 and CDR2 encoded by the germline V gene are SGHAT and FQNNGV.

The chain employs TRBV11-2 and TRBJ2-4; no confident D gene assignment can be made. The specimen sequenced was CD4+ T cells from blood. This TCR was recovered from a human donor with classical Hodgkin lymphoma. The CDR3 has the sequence CASRSVNIQYF. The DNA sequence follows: TGTGCCAGCAGATCTGTGAACATTCAGTACTTC.